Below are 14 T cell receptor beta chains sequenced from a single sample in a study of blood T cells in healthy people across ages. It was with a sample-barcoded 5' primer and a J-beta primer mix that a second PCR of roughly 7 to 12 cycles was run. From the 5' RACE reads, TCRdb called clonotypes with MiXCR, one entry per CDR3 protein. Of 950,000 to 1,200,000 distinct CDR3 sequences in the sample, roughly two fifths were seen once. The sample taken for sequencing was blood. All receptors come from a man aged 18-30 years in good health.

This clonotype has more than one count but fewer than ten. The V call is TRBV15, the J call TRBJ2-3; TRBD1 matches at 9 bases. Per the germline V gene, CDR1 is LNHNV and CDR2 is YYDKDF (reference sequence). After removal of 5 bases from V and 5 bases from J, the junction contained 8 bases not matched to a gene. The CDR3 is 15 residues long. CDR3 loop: CATSGPGQGGDTQYF. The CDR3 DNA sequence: TGTGCCACCAGCGGCCCGGGACAGGGAGGAGATACGCAGTATTTT.

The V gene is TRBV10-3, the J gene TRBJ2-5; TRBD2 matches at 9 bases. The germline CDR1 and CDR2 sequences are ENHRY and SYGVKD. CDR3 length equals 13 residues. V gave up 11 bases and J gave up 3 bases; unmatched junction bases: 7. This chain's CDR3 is CAAGGTTKETQYF. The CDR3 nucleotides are TGTGCCGCGGGAGGGACAACAAAAGAGACCCAGTACTTC.

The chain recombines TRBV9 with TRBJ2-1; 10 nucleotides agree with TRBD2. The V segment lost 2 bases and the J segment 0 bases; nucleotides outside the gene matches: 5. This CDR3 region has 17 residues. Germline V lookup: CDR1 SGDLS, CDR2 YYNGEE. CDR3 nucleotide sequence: TGTGCCAGCAGCGTTAGCGGGACTAGCGCCTCCTACAATGAGCAGTTCTTC. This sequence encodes CASSVSGTSASYNEQFF.

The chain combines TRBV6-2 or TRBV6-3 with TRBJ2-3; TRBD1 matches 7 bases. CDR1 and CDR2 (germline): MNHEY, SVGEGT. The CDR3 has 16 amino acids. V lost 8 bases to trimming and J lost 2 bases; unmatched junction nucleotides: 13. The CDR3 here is CASDSLDRRFTDTQYF. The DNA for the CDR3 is TGTGCCAGCGATAGTCTGGACAGGCGATTCACAGATACGCAGTATTTT.

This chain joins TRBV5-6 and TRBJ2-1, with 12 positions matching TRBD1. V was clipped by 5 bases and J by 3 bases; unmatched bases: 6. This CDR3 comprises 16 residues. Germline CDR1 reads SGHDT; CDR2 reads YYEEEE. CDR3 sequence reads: CASSLRDRGLYNEQFF. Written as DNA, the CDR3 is TGTGCCAGCAGTTTACGGGACAGGGGGCTCTACAATGAGCAGTTCTTC.

CDR3 amino acids: CSARVGQRAGDTQYF. CDR3 nucleotide sequence: TGCAGTGCTAGAGTCGGACAGAGGGCAGGGGATACGCAGTATTTT. The chain joins TRBV20-1 to TRBJ2-3; the D gene is possibly TRBD1 (6 bases). Germline V CDR1 and CDR2: DFQATT, SNEGSKA (reference sequence). Deletions cut 1 base from V and 6 bases from J, with 17 bases between. The CDR3 runs to 15 residues.

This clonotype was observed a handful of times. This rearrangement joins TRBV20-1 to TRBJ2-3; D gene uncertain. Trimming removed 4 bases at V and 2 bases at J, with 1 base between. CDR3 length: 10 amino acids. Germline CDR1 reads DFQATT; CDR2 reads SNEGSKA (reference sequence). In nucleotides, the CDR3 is TGCAGTGCTAACACAGATACGCAGTATTTT. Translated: CSANTDTQYF.

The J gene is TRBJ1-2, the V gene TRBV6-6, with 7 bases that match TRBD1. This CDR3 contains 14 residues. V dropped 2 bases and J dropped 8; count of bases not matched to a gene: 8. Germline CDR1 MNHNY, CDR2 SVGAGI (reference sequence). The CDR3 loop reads CASSYPEGAGGYTF. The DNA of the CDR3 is TGTGCCAGCAGTTACCCTGAGGGGGCAGGAGGCTACACCTTC.

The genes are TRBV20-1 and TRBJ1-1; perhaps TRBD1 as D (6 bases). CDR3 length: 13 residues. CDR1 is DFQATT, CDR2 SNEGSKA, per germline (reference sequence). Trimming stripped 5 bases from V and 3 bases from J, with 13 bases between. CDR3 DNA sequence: TGCAGTGCTGGCAGGGGAGAAGACACTGAAGCTTTCTTT. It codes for CSAGRGEDTEAFF.

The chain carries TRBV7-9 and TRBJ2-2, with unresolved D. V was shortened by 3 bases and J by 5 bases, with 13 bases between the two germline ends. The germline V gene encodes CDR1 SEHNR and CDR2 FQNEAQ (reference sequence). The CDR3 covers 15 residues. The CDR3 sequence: CASSFGRIGTGELFF. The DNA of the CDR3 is TGTGCCAGCAGCTTCGGACGGATAGGGACCGGGGAGCTGTTTTTT.

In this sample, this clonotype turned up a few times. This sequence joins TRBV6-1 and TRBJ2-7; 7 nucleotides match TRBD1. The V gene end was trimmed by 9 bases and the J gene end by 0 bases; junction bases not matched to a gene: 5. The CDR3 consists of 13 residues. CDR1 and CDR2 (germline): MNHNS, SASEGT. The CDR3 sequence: CASTGVSSYEQYF. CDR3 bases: TGTGCCAGTACAGGGGTTAGCTCCTACGAGCAGTACTTC.

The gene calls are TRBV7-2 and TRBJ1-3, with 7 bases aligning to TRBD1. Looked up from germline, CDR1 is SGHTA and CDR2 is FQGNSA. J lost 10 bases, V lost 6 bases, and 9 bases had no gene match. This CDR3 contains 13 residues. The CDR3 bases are TGTGCCAGCAGTCCTGACAGGGCCTTGACCATATATTTT. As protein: CASSPDRALTIYF.

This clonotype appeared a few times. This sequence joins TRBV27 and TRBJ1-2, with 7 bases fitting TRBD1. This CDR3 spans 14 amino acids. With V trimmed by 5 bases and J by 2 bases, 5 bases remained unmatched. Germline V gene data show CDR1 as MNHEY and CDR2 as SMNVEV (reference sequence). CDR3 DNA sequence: TGTGCCAGCAGTATCGACAGGGCGAACTATGGCTACACCTTC. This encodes CASSIDRANYGYTF.

The CDR3 reads CASSLGPSSPEAFF. CDR3 bases: TGTGCCAGCAGCTTAGGTCCCTCGTCACCTGAAGCTTTCTTT. The chain couples TRBV7-2 to TRBJ1-1; D is unresolved. The germline V gene has CDR1 SGHTA and CDR2 FQGNSA. CDR3 length: 14 residues. V dropped 1 base and J dropped 6 bases, with 12 bases sitting between them. Full variable domain (rest looked up from reference TRBV7-2 and TRBJ1-1): GAGVSQSPSNKVTEKGKDVELRCDPISGHTALYWYRQSLGQGLEFLIYFQGNSAPDKSGLPSDRFSAERTGGSVSTLTIQRTQQEDSAVYLCASSLGPSSPEAFFGQGTRLTVV.